This TCR beta chain emerged from a study of tumor and adjacent non-tumor tissue in lung cancer. Study summary: Around 4 million productive TCRbeta reads were obtained per sample on average. Study observations and caveats: Shorter survival was associated with higher TCR diversity in tumors. Significantly higher TCR diversity was found in tumor than normal lung.

Worth noting for this clonotype: What it binds is unknown.

No cell sorting was done before RNA was extracted from the tissue. Distant lung tissue was collected more than 3 cm away from the tumor edge. TCRbeta libraries were built with three rounds of nested PCR, modified from ARM-PCR. In TCRdb, the multiplex PCR reads were re-called with MiXCR into one record per CDR3 protein. The repertoire holds roughly 75,000 distinct CDR3 sequences, with roughly 80% as singletons. This sequence was found in a man aged 55 to 70 with non-small cell lung cancer. What was sequenced was distant non-tumor lung tissue.

The CDR3 DNA follows: TGTGCCTGGACCCGCACTGTGAATTATGGCTACACCTTC. Residues: CAWTRTVNYGYTF. The chain uses TRBV30 and TRBJ1-2; D gene unclear. Germline V gene lookup returns CDR1 GTSNPN and CDR2 SVGIG (reference sequence). The V gene lost 4 bases and the J gene lost 5 bases, with 14 bases spanning the gap. This CDR3 is built from 13 residues.